What follows are 2 T cell receptor beta chains derived from one specimen sequenced in a study of cytomegalovirus exposure and HLA in healthy donors. A multiplex PCR was run with 60 Vbeta primers and 13 Jbeta primers. Clones were sequenced by immunoSEQ multiplex PCR, and TCRdb holds only the in-frame ones, with some missing. This sample's clone table lists about 64,000 clones. Sequencing was carried out using PBMCs. The source of these receptors is a woman younger than 30 in good health and CMV-seronegative.

V is TRBV7-2 and J is TRBJ1-4; TRBD1 agrees at 7 bases. Germline CDR1 and CDR2: SGHTA and FQGNSA. V was clipped by 4 bases and J by 7 bases; unmatched bases: 9. The CDR3 loop spans 15 amino acids. The CDR3 sequence: CASSSTGTASEKLFF. The CDR3 coding sequence is TGTGCCAGCAGCTCCACCGGGACAGCAAGTGAAAAACTGTTTTTT.

The chain carries TRBV5-1 and TRBJ2-7; TRBD2 might be the D (5 bases). CDR1 and CDR2 from the germline V gene are SGHRS and YFSETQ. The CDR3 has 14 amino acids. V lost 0 bases to trimming and J lost 0 bases, with 7 bases between them. DNA of the CDR3: TGCGCCAGCAGCTTGGGGGCGGGCTCCTACGAGCAGTACTTC. Its protein product is CASSLGAGSYEQYF.